What follows are 31 T cell receptor beta chains derived from one specimen sequenced in a study of blood T cells in healthy people across ages. Then a second PCR, running about 6 to 11 cycles, was carried out with a sample-barcoded 5' primer and a J-beta primer mix. MiXCR was run by TCRdb on the 5' RACE reads, yielding one entry per CDR3 protein. The sample lists about 720,000 distinct CDR3 sequences; around 25% were seen once. This sample also belongs to another study, concerning T cells of mothers and their children.

Sequencing was performed on blood. The receptors shown here come from a boy aged 10-17 years in good health.

Worth noting for this clonotype: A junction boundary mismatches the germline segment, possibly from a read error. The J gene is TRBJ2-5, the V gene TRBV28; D possibly corresponds to TRBD1 (5 bases). The CDR3 is 16 residues long. The germline V gene encodes CDR1 MDHEN and CDR2 SYDVKM. The CDR3 DNA sequence: TGTGCCAGCAGTTTCCTAGGTAGCAGGGCCCAAGAGACCCTGTACTTC. Its translation is CASSFLGSRAQETLYF. Full variable domain (missing parts from reference TRBV28 and TRBJ2-5): DVKVTQSSRYLVKRTGEKVFLECVQDMDHENMFWYRQDPGLGLRLIYFSYDVKMKEKGDIPEGYSVSREKKERFSLILESASTNQTSMYLCASSFLGSRAQETLYFGPGTRLLVL.

The V call is TRBV7-3, the J call TRBJ1-6; D unresolved. Germline values: CDR1 SGHTA, CDR2 FQGTGA. The ends were cut back, 7 bases at V and 10 bases at J, with 11 bases in the middle. The CDR3 spans 12 residues. The CDR3 region has the DNA TGTGCCAGCACAATACCGGGGTCACCCCTCCACTTT. It codes for CASTIPGSPLHF.

The chain joins TRBV7-9 to TRBJ2-5; unclear D gene. V gave up 4 bases and J gave up 3 bases, with 15 bases separating them. This CDR3 contains 15 residues. From germline, CDR1 is SEHNR and CDR2 FQNEAQ (reference sequence). The CDR3 DNA sequence: TGTGCCAGCAGCTCCTCTAATAAGATGAAAGAGACCCAGTACTTC. Its translation is CASSSSNKMKETQYF.

In this sample, this clonotype turned up a few times. V gene TRBV7-9 combines with J gene TRBJ2-2; possibly TRBD2 for D (7 bases). V was shortened by 5 bases and J by 3 bases, with 19 bases between the two germline ends. Germline loops: CDR1 SEHNR, CDR2 FQNEAQ (reference sequence). The CDR3 sequence is 17 residues long. The CDR3 bases are TGTGCCAGCAGCCTCCGCGGCGGGGGCCACCACACCGGGGAGCTGTTTTTT. Translating it yields CASSLRGGGHHTGELFF.

This clonotype was observed a handful of times. V is TRBV20-1 and J is TRBJ2-7, with TRBD1 identical over 10 bases. The CDR3 is 17 amino acids. Germline V gives CDR1 DFQATT, CDR2 SNEGSKA (reference sequence). CDR3 amino acids: CSTTPGTGDPFLYEQYF. The CDR3 DNA reads as TGCAGCACTACACCCGGGACAGGGGACCCATTTCTCTACGAGCAGTACTTC.

J is TRBJ2-5 and V is TRBV10-3; possibly TRBD1 for D (6 bases). Trimming left V 2 bases short and J 11 bases short, with 27 bases between. The germline V gene has CDR1 ENHRY and CDR2 SYGVKD. The CDR3 has 17 amino acids. DNA for the CDR3: TGTGCCATCAGTGAGGAGGCAACCCGGACAGCCCCTATCCAGCAGTACTTC. It specifies CAISEEATRTAPIQQYF.

V is TRBV29-1 and J is TRBJ2-3; TRBD1 is a possible D gene (7 bases). The ends were cut back, 7 bases at V and 3 bases at J, with 20 bases in the middle. The V gene's germline CDR1 is SQVTM and CDR2 ANQGSEA. The CDR3 contains 15 residues. The CDR3 loop is CSGRGGAGPTDTQYF. CDR3 coding DNA: TGCAGCGGAAGAGGGGGCGCGGGGCCAACAGATACGCAGTATTTT.

The rearrangement links TRBV6-5 to TRBJ2-5, with 9 bases aligning to TRBD2. The J call may be wrong; the DNA end is better matched by TRBJ2-7. Germline V CDR1 and CDR2: MNHEY, SVGAGI. The CDR3 loop spans 15 amino acids. Here the CDR3 reads CASSYSVAGDYEQYF. CDR3 bases: TGTGCCAGCAGTTACTCAGTAGCGGGAGACTACGAGCAGTACTTC.

There are a few counts of this clonotype. The rearrangement uses TRBV20-1 and TRBJ2-1, with TRBD2 matching 7 bases. The germline CDR1 and CDR2 sequences are DFQATT and SNEGSKA (reference sequence). Unmatched junction bases numbered 3, after V lost 1 base and J lost 3 bases. The CDR3 has 14 amino acids. Here the CDR3 DNA reads TGCAGTGCTAGAGGAGGGACTAACTACAATGAGCAGTTCTTC. Its translation is CSARGGTNYNEQFF.

This clonotype was detected only a few times. V and J are TRBV24-1 and TRBJ2-5; tentative D call: TRBD2 (5 bases). The end of the DNA is better explained by TRBJ2-1, so the J call may be wrong. Germline V lookup: CDR1 KGHDR, CDR2 SFDVKD. The CDR3 has 14 residues. CDR3 sequence (DNA): TGTGCCACCAGTGATTTTGAGGGCGGGAATGAGCAGTTCTTC. Protein sequence: CATSDFEGGNEQFF.

This clonotype appeared a few times. The chain links TRBV6-6 to TRBJ2-2; a weak D match, TRBD2 (6 bases). Between the trimmed V and J ends, which lost 6 bases and 7 bases, there was a span of 12 bases. This CDR3 is built from 13 residues. Germline CDR1 reads MNHNY; CDR2 reads SVGAGI (reference sequence). The CDR3 region is CASRLALGGELFF. The CDR3 nucleotides read TGTGCCAGCAGACTAGCTCTGGGCGGGGAGCTGTTTTTT.

This clonotype was detected a few times. The chain joins TRBV12-3 or TRBV12-4 to TRBJ1-2; tentatively, D is TRBD1 (6 bases). The CDR3 is 13 amino acids. V was pared by 6 bases and J by 1 base, with 9 bases between. The CDR3 spells CASSSDSNYGYTF. CDR3 nucleotides: TGTGCCAGCAGCTCGGACAGTAACTATGGCTACACCTTC.

This clonotype was seen only a few times. The chain joins TRBV20-1 to TRBJ2-1; D is possibly TRBD2 (5 bases). The CDR3 sequence is 15 residues long. V was clipped by 0 bases and J by 1 base, with 10 bases between them. Germline assignment: CDR1 DFQATT and CDR2 SNEGSKA (reference sequence). The CDR3 nucleotides read TGCAGTGCTAGAGATGTGGAGGATTCCTACAATGAGCAGTTCTTC. The encoded protein is CSARDVEDSYNEQFF.

J is TRBJ1-5 and V is TRBV7-9, with D hard to call. Trimming took 5 bases from V and 5 from J, leaving 10 bases between them. From germline, CDR1 is SEHNR and CDR2 FQNEAQ (reference sequence). This CDR3 comprises 13 residues. The CDR3 sequence: CASSRGVDQPQHF. The CDR3 DNA sequence: TGTGCCAGCAGCCGAGGAGTTGATCAGCCCCAGCATTTT.

Comments on this clonotype: Possible read error: a much larger clone is one base away. Written as DNA, the CDR3 is TGTGCCAGCAGCTTATGGACAGGGGCCTACGAGCAGTACTTC. Translated, it gives CASSLWTGAYEQYF. This rearrangement joins TRBV7-6 to TRBJ2-7; 9 bases match TRBD1. V gave up 2 bases and J gave up 2 bases; unmatched junction bases: 1. Germline assignment: CDR1 SGHVS and CDR2 FNYEAQ. This CDR3 is 14 amino acids long.

The chain employs TRBV18 and TRBJ1-4; 8 nucleotides match TRBD1. The germline V gene has CDR1 KGHSH and CDR2 LQKENI. The J segment lost 3 bases and the V segment lost 6 bases, leaving 6 bases of the junction unmatched. The CDR3 totals 15 residues. In DNA form, the CDR3 reads TGTGCCAGCTCCCCGACAGGGGCACCTAATGAAAAACTGTTTTTT. Translation gives CASSPTGAPNEKLFF.

This chain links TRBV28 with TRBJ1-1; D might be TRBD1 (5 bases). V was pared by 6 bases and J by 7 bases, with 12 bases between. Germline V gene data show CDR1 as MDHEN and CDR2 as SYDVKM. The CDR3 totals 12 residues. DNA of the CDR3: TGTGCCAGCAGGCCTACAGGCCGTGAAGCTTTCTTT. Translated: CASRPTGREAFF. The variable domain in full, completed from reference TRBV28 and TRBJ1-1, reads DVKVTQSSRYLVKRTGEKVFLECVQDMDHENMFWYRQDPGLGLRLIYFSYDVKMKEKGDIPEGYSVSREKKERFSLILESASTNQTSMYLCASRPTGREAFFGQGTRLTVV.

The V call is TRBV7-9, the J call TRBJ2-1; TRBD1 or TRBD2 may be the D gene (5 bases each). V lost 5 bases and J 7 bases, leaving 15 bases between the germline ends. CDR3 length: 14 residues. Germline V CDR1 and CDR2: SEHNR, FQNEAQ (reference sequence). Here the CDR3 DNA reads TGTGCCAGCAGCCGATGGGACGAGAAAAATGAGCAGTTCTTC. Protein product: CASSRWDEKNEQFF.

As to this clonotype: Its ends do not fully match the called genes, so a read error is possible. CDR3 in DNA: TGCGCCAGCAGCCCCCATGGACTAGGGAACGAGCAGTACTTC. It specifies CASSPHGLGNEQYF. The chain combines TRBV7-9 with TRBJ2-7; 7 nucleotides line up with TRBD2. The CDR3 consists of 14 residues. Germline CDR1 is SEHNR and CDR2 is FQNEAQ (reference sequence). Combining the CDR3 with reference TRBV7-9 and TRBJ2-7 gives the whole variable domain DTGVSQNPRHKITKRGQNVTFRCDPISEHNRLYWYRQTLGQGPEFLTYFQNEAQLEKSRLLSDRFSAERPKGSFSTLEIQRTEQGDSAMYLCASSPHGLGNEQYFGPGTRLTVT.

This chain uses TRBV9 with TRBJ2-7; 7 bases are a match to TRBD2. The CDR3 loop spans 15 amino acids. Trimming took 2 bases from V and 0 from J; bases not matched to a gene: 5. The V gene's germline CDR1 is SGDLS and CDR2 YYNGEE. The CDR3 region has the DNA TGTGCCAGCAGCGTCGGCAGGGAGGGCTCCTACGAGCAGTACTTC. Translated: CASSVGREGSYEQYF. The full variable domain, its missing parts supplied by reference TRBV9 and TRBJ2-7, is DSGVTQTPKHLITATGQRVTLRCSPRSGDLSVYWYQQSLDQGLQFLIQYYNGEERAKGNILERFSAQQFPDLHSELNLSSLELGDSALYFCASSVGREGSYEQYFGPGTRLTVT.

This clonotype was recorded a few times. In nucleotides, the CDR3 is TGTGCCAGCAGCTTAGATCTGGTCGTACCAGATATGGGCGCCTACAATGAGCAGTTCTTC. It translates to CASSLDLVVPDMGAYNEQFF. The chain combines TRBV11-3 with TRBJ2-1; D gene ambiguous. The germline CDR1 and CDR2 sequences are SGHNT and YENEEA. Trimming left V 0 bases short and J 2 bases short, with 23 bases between. This CDR3 region has 20 residues. Using reference TRBV11-3 and TRBJ2-1 for the parts outside the CDR3, the full variable domain is EAGVVQSPRYKIIEKKQPVAFWCNPISGHNTLYWYLQNLGQGPELLIRYENEEAVDDSQLPKDRFSAERLKGVDSTLKIQPAELGDSAVYLCASSLDLVVPDMGAYNEQFFGPGTRLTVL.

This rearrangement joins TRBV6-5 to TRBJ1-5; the D gene is possibly TRBD1 (5 bases). CDR1 is MNHEY and CDR2 is SVGAGI in the germline V gene. V was trimmed by 0 bases and J by 3 bases, leaving 9 bases between them. This CDR3 is 15 amino acids long. As DNA, the CDR3 is TGTGCCAGCAGTTACTCGGGGGATGTCAATCAGCCCCAGCATTTT. Amino acid sequence: CASSYSGDVNQPQHF.

This clonotype was found many times. The chain joins TRBV7-9 to TRBJ2-5; 7 positions match TRBD1. Germline V gene data show CDR1 as SEHNR and CDR2 as FQNEAQ (reference sequence). The junction had 5 bases not matched to a gene; V was cut back by 5 bases and J by 5 bases. The CDR3 has 13 amino acids. The CDR3 sequence is CASSHRGRETQYF. CDR3 DNA: TGTGCCAGCAGCCACAGGGGAAGGGAGACCCAGTACTTC.

The gene calls are TRBV14 and TRBJ2-7; no reliable D call. The V end was cut by 5 bases, the J end by 2 bases, with 13 bases between. The germline CDR1 and CDR2 sequences are SGHDN and FVKESK. The length of the CDR3 is 14 residues. The CDR3 here is CASSSRLLTYEQYF. CDR3 DNA: TGTGCCAGCAGCTCGCGGTTGCTCACCTACGAGCAGTACTTC.

The CDR3 nucleotides are TGTGCCAGCTCCGGACTAGCGGGGCACTACGAGCAGTACTTC. Residues: CASSGLAGHYEQYF. The genes are TRBV7-6 and TRBJ2-7; 12 bases are a match to TRBD2. This CDR3 has 14 amino acids. Trimming removed 8 bases from V and 3 bases from J; junction bases left unmatched: 5. Germline V CDR1 and CDR2: SGHVS, FNYEAQ.

This clonotype turned up a few times. The chain is built from TRBV20-1 and TRBJ2-1, with TRBD2 matching over 7 bases. There are 13 residues in the CDR3. CDR1 is DFQATT and CDR2 is SNEGSKA in the germline V gene (reference sequence). Trimming took 4 bases from V and 7 from J; bases not matched to a gene: 7. CDR3 sequence reads: CSAIRGEVNEQFF. CDR3 nucleotides: TGCAGTGCTATTCGGGGGGAGGTTAATGAGCAGTTCTTC.

This clonotype was seen only a few times. This chain joins TRBV20-1 and TRBJ2-7, with TRBD1 identical over 11 bases. V dropped 5 bases and J dropped 1; count of bases not matched to a gene: 1. Germline CDR1 and CDR2: DFQATT and SNEGSKA (reference sequence). This CDR3 is 13 amino acids long. CDR3 in amino acids: CSAGTGGSYEQYF. CDR3 DNA: TGCAGTGCTGGGACAGGGGGATCCTACGAGCAGTACTTC.

This clonotype has just a few counts. The V and J genes are TRBV30 and TRBJ1-2; D uncertain. V lost 2 bases, J lost 2 bases, and 6 bases lay in between. The CDR3 runs to 12 residues. Germline loops: CDR1 GTSNPN, CDR2 SVGIG (reference sequence). CDR3 sequence: CAWSTENYGYTF. The CDR3 bases are TGTGCCTGGAGTACAGAAAACTATGGCTACACCTTC.

The chain employs TRBV20-1 and TRBJ2-7; 7 bases align to TRBD2. The assigned J gene may be wrong: the sequence end matches TRBJ2-1 better. CDR3 length: 15 residues. The germline CDR1 and CDR2 sequences are DFQATT and SNEGSKA (reference sequence). DNA of the CDR3: TGCAGTGCTAGGCCCATGGGGACTATAGAAAATGAGCAGTTCTTC. This translates into CSARPMGTIENEQFF.

In this sample, this clonotype turned up a few times. The rearrangement joins TRBV12-3 or TRBV12-4 to TRBJ2-1; 11 bases map to TRBD2. Unmatched junction bases numbered 8, after V lost 6 bases and J lost 4 bases. This CDR3 has 16 amino acids. Here the CDR3 reads CASRVTGTSGYNEQFF. The CDR3 DNA reads as TGTGCCAGCAGGGTGACCGGGACTAGCGGTTACAATGAGCAGTTCTTC.

This clonotype was seen only a few times. This CDR3 is CASREFRGKGSGNTIYF. CDR3 nucleotide sequence: TGTGCCAGCAGGGAATTCAGGGGCAAGGGCTCTGGAAACACCATATATTTT. The chain links TRBV28 to TRBJ1-3; weak D call: TRBD1 (6 bases). The CDR3 extends over 17 amino acids. Deletions cut 6 bases from V and 0 bases from J, with 18 bases between. Per the germline V gene, CDR1 is MDHEN and CDR2 is SYDVKM.